The TCR beta chain described here comes from a study of cytomegalovirus exposure and HLA in healthy donors. Study-wide findings and caveats: In vitro confirmation showed three CMV-associated chains to be CMV antigen specific.

A word on this clone: Antigen specificity is unknown.

Losses at the gene ends were 3 bases for V and 2 bases for J; bases not matched to a gene: 3. The CDR3 is made up of 16 amino acids. Germline loops: CDR1 SGHDT, CDR2 YYEEEE. The PCR ran on 60 Vbeta and 13 Jbeta primers. The repertoire was sequenced with immunoSEQ multiplex PCR; TCRdb's copy has only in-frame clones and lacks some. Of about 160,000 clones in the sample, 65% to 85% were seen once. The sample was PBMCs. The chain recombines TRBV5-6 with TRBJ2-2; 11 nucleotides agree with TRBD1. The clonotype originates from a male donor in good health and CMV-seropositive. The CDR3 loop is CASSWTGGGNTGELFF. The CDR3 DNA is TGTGCCAGCAGCTGGACAGGGGGCGGTAACACCGGGGAGCTGTTTTTT.